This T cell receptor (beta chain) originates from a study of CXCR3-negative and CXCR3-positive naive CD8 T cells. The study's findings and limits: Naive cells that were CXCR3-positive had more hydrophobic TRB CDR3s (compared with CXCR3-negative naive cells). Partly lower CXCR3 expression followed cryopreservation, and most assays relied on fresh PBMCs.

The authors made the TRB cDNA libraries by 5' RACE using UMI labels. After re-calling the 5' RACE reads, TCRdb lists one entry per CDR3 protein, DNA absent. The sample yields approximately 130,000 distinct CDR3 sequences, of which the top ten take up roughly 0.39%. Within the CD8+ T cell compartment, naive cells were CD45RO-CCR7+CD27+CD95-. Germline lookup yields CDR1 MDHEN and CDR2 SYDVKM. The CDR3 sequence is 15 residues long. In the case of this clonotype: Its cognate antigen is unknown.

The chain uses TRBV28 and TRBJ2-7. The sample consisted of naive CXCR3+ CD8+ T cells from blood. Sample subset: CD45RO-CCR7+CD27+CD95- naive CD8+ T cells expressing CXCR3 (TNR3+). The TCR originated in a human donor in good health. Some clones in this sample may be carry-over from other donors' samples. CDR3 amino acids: CASSNRRTFTYEQYF.